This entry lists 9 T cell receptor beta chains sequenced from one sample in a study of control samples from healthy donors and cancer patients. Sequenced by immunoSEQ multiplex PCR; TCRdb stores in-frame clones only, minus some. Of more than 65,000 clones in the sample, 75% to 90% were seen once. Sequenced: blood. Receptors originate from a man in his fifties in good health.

DNA of the CDR3: TGCGCCAGCAAAGTCGTTGGAGATGATACGCAGTATTTT. Its protein product is CASKVVGDDTQYF. The chain employs TRBV5-1 and TRBJ2-3; D gene uncertain. The CDR3 totals 13 residues. Germline V CDR1 and CDR2: SGHRS, YFSETQ. The ends were cut back, 6 bases at V and 6 bases at J, with 14 bases in the middle.

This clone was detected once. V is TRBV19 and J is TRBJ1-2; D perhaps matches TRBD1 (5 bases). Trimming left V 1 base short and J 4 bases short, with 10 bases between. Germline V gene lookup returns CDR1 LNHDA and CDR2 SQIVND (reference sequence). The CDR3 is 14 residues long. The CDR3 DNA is TGTGCCAGTAGTATAGGGACAACTAGCTATGGCTACACCTTC. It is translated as CASSIGTTSYGYTF. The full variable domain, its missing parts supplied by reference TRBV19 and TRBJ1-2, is DGGITQSPKYLFRKEGQNVTLSCEQNLNHDAMYWYRQDPGQGLRLIYYSQIVNDFQKGDIAEGYSVSREKKESFPLTVTSAQKNPTAFYLCASSIGTTSYGYTFGSGTRLTVV.

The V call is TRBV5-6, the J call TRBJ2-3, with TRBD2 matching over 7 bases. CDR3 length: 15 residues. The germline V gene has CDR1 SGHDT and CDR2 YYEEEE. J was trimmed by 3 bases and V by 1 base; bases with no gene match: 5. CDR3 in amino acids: CASSLTLAATDTQYF. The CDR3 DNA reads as TGTGCCAGCAGCTTGACGCTAGCGGCTACAGATACGCAGTATTTT.

The CDR3 spells CASSMTGTGPTYEQYF. The CDR3 nucleotides read TGTGCCAGCAGCATGACCGGGACAGGACCGACCTACGAGCAGTACTTC. The chain is built from TRBV28 and TRBJ2-7, with 8 bases lining up with TRBD1. The germline gives CDR1 MDHEN, CDR2 SYDVKM. The CDR3 is made up of 16 amino acids. V dropped 6 bases and J dropped 2; count of bases not matched to a gene: 12.

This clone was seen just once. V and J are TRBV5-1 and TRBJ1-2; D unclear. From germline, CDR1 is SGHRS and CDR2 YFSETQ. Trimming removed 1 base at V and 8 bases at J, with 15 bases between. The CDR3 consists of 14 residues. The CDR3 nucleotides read TGCGCCAGCAGCTTGTATGTTGAGGGAGAGGGCTACACCTTC. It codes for CASSLYVEGEGYTF. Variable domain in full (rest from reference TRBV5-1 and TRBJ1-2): KAGVTQTPRYLIKTRGQQVTLSCSPISGHRSVSWYQQTPGQGLQFLFEYFSETQRNKGNFPGRFSGRQFSNSRSEMNVSTLELGDSALYLCASSLYVEGEGYTFGSGTRLTVV.

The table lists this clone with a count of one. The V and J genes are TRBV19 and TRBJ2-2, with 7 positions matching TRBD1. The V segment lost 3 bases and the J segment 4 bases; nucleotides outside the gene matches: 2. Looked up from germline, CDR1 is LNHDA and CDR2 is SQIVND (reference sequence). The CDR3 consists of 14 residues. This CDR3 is CASSMGTATGELFF. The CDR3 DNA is TGTGCCAGTAGTATGGGGACAGCCACCGGGGAGCTGTTTTTT.

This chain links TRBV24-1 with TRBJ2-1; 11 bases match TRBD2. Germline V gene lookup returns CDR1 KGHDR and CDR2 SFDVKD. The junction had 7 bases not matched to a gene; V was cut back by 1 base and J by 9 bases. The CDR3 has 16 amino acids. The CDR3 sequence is CATSDLTSGSGGEQFF. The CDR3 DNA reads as TGTGCCACCAGTGATTTAACTAGCGGGAGTGGAGGTGAGCAGTTCTTC.

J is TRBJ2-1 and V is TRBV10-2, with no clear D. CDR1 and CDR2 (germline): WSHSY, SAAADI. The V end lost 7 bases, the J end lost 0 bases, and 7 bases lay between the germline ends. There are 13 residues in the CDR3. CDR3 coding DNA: TGCGCCAGCACGGAGCTCTCCTACAATGAGCAGTTCTTC. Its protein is CASTELSYNEQFF.

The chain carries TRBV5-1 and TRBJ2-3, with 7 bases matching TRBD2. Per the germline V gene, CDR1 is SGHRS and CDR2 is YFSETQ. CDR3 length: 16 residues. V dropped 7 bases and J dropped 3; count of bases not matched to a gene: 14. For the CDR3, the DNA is TGCGCCAGCGGGGCAATGGCGGGAGTTGGGACAGATACGCAGTATTTT. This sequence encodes CASGAMAGVGTDTQYF.